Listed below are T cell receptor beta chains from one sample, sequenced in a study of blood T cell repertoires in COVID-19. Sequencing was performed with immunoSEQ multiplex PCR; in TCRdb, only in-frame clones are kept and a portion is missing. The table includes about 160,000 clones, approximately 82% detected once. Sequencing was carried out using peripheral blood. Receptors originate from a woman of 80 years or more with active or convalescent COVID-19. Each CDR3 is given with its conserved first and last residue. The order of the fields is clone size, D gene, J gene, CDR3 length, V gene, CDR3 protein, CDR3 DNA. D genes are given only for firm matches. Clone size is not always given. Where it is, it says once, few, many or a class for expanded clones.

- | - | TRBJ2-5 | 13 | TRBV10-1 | CATSQGGVETQYF | TGCGCCACCAGCCAAGGGGGGGTCGAGACCCAGTACTTC
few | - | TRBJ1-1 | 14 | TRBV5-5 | CASSWSAENTEAFF | TGTGCCAGCAGCTGGTCCGCGGAGAACACTGAAGCTTTCTTT
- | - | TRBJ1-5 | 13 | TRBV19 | CASSWGGDQPQHF | TGTGCCAGTAGTTGGGGAGGAGATCAGCCCCAGCATTTT
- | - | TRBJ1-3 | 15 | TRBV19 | CASSNRQASGNTIYF | TGTGCCAGTAGTAATCGACAAGCCTCTGGAAACACCATATATTTT
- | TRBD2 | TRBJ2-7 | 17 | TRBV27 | CASSLTLGLAETYEQYF | TGTGCCAGCAGTCTCACTCTAGGACTAGCGGAGACATACGAGCAGTACTTC
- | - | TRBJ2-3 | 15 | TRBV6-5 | CASSYRGRMDDTQYF | TGTGCCAGCAGTTACAGGGGCCGGATGGACGATACGCAGTATTTT
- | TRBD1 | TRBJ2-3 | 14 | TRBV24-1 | CATGTGPFIDTQYF | TGTGCCACAGGGACAGGGCCTTTCATAGATACGCAGTATTTT
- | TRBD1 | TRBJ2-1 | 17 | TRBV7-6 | CASSPSRTGGSRGEQFF | TGTGCCAGCAGCCCCTCTAGGACAGGGGGTTCACGAGGTGAGCAGTTCTTC
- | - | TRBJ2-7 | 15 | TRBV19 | CASSISRQGIYEQYF | TGTGCCAGTAGTATAAGTCGGCAGGGGATCTACGAGCAGTACTTC
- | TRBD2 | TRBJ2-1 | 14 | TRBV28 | CATSSSGSEGEQFF | TGTGCCACCAGCTCTAGCGGGAGCGAGGGGGAGCAGTTCTTC
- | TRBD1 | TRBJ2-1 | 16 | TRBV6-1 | CASSERHRGVYNEQFF | TGTGCCAGCAGTGAACGGCACAGGGGCGTTTACAATGAGCAGTTCTTC
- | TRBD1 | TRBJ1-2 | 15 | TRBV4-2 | CASSQDTGQNYGYTF | TGTGCCAGCAGCCAAGATACGGGACAGAACTATGGCTACACCTTC
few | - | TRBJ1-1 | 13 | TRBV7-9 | CASSPPSGTSAFF | TGTGCCAGCAGCCCCCCCTCCGGGACATCCGCTTTCTTT
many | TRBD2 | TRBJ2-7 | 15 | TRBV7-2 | CASSLSAGGPYEQYF | TGTGCCAGCAGCTTATCTGCGGGAGGGCCCTACGAGCAGTACTTC
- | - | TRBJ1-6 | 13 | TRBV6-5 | CASSYAQGSPLHF | TGTGCCAGCAGTTACGCCCAGGGGTCACCCCTCCACTTT
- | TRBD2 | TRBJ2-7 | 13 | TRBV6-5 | CASSRWRENEQYF | TGTGCCAGCAGTAGGTGGCGGGAGAACGAGCAGTACTTC
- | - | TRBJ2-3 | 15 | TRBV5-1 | CASSMLAGGTDTQYF | TGCGCCAGCAGCATGCTAGCAGGGGGCACAGATACGCAGTATTTT
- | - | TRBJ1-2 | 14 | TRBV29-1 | CSVEPYGTNYGYTF | TGCAGCGTTGAGCCCTACGGTACTAACTATGGCTACACCTTC
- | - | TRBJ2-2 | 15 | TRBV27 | CASSYAGANTGELFF | TGTGCCAGCAGTTATGCAGGGGCAAACACCGGGGAGCTGTTTTTT
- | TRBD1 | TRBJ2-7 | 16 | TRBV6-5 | CASSYSFRGLGSEQYF | TGTGCCAGCAGTTACTCTTTCAGGGGGCTCGGGTCCGAGCAGTACTTC
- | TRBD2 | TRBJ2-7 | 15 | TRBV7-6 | CASSLGPREWSEQYF | TGTGCCAGCAGCTTGGGTCCGCGGGAGTGGAGCGAGCAGTACTTC
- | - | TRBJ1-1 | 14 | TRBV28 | CAAQEGGRNTEAFF | TGTGCCGCTCAAGAGGGGGGGCGGAACACTGAAGCTTTCTTT
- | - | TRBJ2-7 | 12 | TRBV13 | CASSLGQGEQYF | TGTGCCAGCAGCTTAGGTCAGGGCGAGCAGTACTTC
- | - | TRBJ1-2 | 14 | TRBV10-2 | CASTAAGEYYGYTF | TGCGCCAGCACCGCCGCGGGGGAATACTATGGCTACACCTTC
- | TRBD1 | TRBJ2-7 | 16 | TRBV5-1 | CASSEITGTGAYEQYF | TGCGCCAGCAGCGAAATAACCGGGACAGGGGCCTACGAGCAGTACTTC
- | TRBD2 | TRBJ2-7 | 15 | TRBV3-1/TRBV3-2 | CASSYGTSRAYEQYF | TGTGCCAGCAGCTACGGGACTAGCCGGGCCTACGAGCAGTACTTC
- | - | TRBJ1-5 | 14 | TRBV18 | CASSPQGSNQPQHF | TGTGCCAGCTCACCACAGGGGAGCAATCAGCCCCAGCATTTT
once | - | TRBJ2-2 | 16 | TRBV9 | CASSVASPASPGELFF | TGTGCCAGCAGCGTAGCCTCCCCCGCGTCCCCCGGGGAGCTGTTTTTT
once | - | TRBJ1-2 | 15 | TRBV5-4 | CASSLVGWRTTNYTF | TGTGCCAGCAGCTTGGTGGGTTGGAGGACGACAAACTACACCTTC